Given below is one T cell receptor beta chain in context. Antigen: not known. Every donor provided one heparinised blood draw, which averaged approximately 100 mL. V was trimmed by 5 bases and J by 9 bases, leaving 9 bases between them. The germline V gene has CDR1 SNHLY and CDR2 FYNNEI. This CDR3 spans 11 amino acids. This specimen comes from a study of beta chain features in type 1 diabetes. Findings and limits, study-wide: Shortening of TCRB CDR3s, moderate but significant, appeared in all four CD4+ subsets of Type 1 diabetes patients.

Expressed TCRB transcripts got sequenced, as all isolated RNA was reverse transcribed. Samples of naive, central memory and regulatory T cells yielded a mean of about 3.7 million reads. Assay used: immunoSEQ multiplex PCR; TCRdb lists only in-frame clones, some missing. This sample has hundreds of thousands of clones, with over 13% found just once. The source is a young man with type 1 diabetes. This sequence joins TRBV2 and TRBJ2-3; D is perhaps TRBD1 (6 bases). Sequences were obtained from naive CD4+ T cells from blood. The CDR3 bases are TGTGCCAGCAGTCCGACAGGCACGCAGTATTTT. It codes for CASSPTGTQYF. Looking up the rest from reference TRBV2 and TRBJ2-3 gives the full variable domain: EPEVTQTPSHQVTQMGQEVILRCVPISNHLYFYWYRQILGQKVEFLVSFYNNEISEKSEIFDDQFSVERPDGSNFTLKIRSTKLEDSAMYFCASSPTGTQYFGPGTRLTVL.